This T cell receptor (beta chain) comes out of a study of patients and donors after allogeneic stem cell transplantation. TCRdb fed the RT-PCR reads into MiXCR, producing one record per CDR3 protein. The sample consists of 920,000 or so distinct CDR3 sequences, roughly 18% of them appearing once. This clonotype turned up a few times. This clonotype originated in a human donor who was either an allogeneic HSCT recipient or a stem cell or donor lymphocyte infusion donor (not recorded which). It is not recorded whose cells these are; they may come from a transplant donor. Sequencing was carried out using blood, either unsorted or a sorted T cell fraction (not recorded which).

CDR3 in DNA: TGTGCCAGCAGCCCGAGGGCTAGCGGGGGACTCTACGAGCAGTACTTC. Translation: CASSPRASGGLYEQYF. The V gene is TRBV7-3, the J gene TRBJ2-7; 10 bases agree with TRBD2. The trim removed 5 bases at V and 3 bases at J, leaving 10 bases unmatched. The length of the CDR3 is 16 residues. The germline CDR1 and CDR2 sequences are SGHTA and FQGTGA.